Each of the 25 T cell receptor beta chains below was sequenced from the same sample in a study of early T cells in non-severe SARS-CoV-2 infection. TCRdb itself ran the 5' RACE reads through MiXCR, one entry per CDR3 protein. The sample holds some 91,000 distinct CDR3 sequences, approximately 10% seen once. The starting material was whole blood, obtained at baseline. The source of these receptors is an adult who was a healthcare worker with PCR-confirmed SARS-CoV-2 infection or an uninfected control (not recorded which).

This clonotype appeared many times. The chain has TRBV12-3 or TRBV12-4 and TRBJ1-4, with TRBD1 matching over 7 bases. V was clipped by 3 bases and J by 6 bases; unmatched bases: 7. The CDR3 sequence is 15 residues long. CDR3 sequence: CASSFKGQSHEKLFF. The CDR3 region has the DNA TGTGCCAGCAGTTTCAAGGGACAGTCCCATGAAAAACTGTTTTTT.

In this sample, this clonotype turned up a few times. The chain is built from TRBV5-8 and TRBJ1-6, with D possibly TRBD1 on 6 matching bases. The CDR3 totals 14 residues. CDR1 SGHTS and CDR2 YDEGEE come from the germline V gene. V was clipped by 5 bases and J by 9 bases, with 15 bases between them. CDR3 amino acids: CASSSLTGSSPLHF. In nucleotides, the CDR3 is TGTGCCAGCAGTTCGTTGACAGGATCTTCACCCCTCCACTTT.

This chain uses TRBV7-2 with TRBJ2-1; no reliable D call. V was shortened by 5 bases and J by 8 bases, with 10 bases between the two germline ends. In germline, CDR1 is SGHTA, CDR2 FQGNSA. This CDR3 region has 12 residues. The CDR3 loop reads CASSTVGHEQFF. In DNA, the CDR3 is TGTGCCAGCAGCACAGTCGGCCATGAGCAGTTCTTC.

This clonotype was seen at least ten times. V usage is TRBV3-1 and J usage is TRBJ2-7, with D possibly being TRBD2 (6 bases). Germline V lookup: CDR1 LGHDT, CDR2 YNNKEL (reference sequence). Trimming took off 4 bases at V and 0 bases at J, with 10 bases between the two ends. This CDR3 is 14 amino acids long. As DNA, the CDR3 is TGTGCCAGCAGCCCTGGGGACTTCTCCTACGAGCAGTACTTC. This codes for CASSPGDFSYEQYF.

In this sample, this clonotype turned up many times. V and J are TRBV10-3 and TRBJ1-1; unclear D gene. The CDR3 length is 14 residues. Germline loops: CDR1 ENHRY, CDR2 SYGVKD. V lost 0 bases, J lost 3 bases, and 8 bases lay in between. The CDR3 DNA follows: TGTGCCATCAGTGAGTCGGGGAGGGACACTGAAGCTTTCTTT. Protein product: CAISESGRDTEAFF.

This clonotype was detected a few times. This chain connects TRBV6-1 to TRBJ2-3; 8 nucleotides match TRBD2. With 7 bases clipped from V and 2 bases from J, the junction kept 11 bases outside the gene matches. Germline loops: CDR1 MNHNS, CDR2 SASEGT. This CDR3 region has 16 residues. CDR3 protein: CASTKSLAATTDTQYF. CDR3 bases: TGTGCCAGCACCAAATCACTAGCGGCGACCACAGATACGCAGTATTTT.

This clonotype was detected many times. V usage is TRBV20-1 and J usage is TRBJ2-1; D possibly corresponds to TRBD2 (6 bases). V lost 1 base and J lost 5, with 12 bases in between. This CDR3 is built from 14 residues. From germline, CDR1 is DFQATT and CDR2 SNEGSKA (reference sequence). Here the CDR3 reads CSARAAGGNNEQFF. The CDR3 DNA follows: TGCAGTGCTAGAGCCGCGGGCGGGAACAATGAGCAGTTCTTC.

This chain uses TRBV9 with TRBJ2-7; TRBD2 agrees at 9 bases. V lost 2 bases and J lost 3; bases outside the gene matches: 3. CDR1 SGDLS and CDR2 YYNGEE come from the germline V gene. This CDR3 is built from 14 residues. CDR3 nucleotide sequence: TGTGCCAGCAGCGTGGTAGCGGGGGACTACGAGCAGTACTTC. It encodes CASSVVAGDYEQYF.

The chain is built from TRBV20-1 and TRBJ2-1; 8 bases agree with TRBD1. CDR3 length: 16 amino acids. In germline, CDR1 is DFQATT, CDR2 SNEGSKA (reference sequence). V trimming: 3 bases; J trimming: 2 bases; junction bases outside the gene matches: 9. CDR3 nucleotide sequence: TGCAGTGCTAGCGCTGTTACAGGGGGACCCTACAATGAGCAGTTCTTC. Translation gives CSASAVTGGPYNEQFF.

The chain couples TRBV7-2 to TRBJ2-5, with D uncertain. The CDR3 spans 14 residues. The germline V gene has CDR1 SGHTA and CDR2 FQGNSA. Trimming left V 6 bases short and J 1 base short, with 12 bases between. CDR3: CASRLRATQETQYF. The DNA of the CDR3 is TGTGCCAGCAGATTACGGGCAACCCAAGAGACCCAGTACTTC. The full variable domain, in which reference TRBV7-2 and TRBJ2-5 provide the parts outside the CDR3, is GAGVSQSPSNKVTEKGKDVELRCDPISGHTALYWYRQSLGQGLEFLIYFQGNSAPDKSGLPSDRFSAERTGGSVSTLTIQRTQQEDSAVYLCASRLRATQETQYFGPGTRLLVL.

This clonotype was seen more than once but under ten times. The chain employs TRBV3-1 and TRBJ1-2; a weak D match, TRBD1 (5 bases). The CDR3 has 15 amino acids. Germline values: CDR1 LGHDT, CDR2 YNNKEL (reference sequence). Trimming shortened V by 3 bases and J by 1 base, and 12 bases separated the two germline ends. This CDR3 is CASSHGHGNNYGYTF. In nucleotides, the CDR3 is TGTGCCAGCAGCCATGGACACGGGAATAACTATGGCTACACCTTC.

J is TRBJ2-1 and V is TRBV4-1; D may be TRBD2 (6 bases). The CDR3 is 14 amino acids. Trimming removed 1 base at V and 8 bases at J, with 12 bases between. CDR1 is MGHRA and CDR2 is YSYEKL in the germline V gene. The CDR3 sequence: CASSQAGSGDEQFF. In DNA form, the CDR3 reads TGCGCCAGCAGCCAAGCCGGATCGGGGGATGAGCAGTTCTTC.

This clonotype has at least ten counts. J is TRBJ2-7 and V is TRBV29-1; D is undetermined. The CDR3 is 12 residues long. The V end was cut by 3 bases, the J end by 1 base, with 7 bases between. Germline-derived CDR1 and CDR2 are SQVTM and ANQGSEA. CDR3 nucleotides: TGCAGCGTTGAGGTCAGATCCTACGAGCAGTACTTC. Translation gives CSVEVRSYEQYF.

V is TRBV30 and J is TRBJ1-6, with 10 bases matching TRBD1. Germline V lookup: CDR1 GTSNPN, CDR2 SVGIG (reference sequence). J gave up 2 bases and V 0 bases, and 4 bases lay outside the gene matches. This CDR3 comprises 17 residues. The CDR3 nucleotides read TGTGCCTGGAGTGTCCCGGGACAGGGGACCTATAATTCACCCCTCCACTTT. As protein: CAWSVPGQGTYNSPLHF.

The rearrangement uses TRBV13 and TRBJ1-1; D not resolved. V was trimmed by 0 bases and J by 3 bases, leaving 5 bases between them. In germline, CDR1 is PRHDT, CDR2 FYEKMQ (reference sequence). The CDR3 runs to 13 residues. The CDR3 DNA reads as TGTGCCAGCAGCTTAGGGGATCACACTGAAGCTTTCTTT. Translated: CASSLGDHTEAFF. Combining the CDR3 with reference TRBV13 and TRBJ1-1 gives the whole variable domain AAGVIQSPRHLIKEKRETATLKCYPIPRHDTVYWYQQGPGQDPQFLISFYEKMQSDKGSIPDRFSAQQFSDYHSELNMSSLELGDSALYFCASSLGDHTEAFFGQGTRLTVV.

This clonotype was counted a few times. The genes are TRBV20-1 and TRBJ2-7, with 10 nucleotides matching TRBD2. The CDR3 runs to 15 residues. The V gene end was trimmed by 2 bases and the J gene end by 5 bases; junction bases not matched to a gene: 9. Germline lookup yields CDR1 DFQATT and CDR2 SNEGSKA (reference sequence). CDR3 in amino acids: CSARNSGRAFHEQYF. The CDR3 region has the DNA TGCAGTGCTAGAAACAGCGGGAGGGCCTTCCACGAGCAGTACTTC.

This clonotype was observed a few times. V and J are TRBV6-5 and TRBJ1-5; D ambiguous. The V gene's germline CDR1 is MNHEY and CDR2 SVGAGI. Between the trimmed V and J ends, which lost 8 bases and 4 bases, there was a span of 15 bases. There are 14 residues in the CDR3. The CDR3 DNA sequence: TGTGCCAGCCGTGGAGGACCTGGGAATCAGCCCCAGCATTTT. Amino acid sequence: CASRGGPGNQPQHF.

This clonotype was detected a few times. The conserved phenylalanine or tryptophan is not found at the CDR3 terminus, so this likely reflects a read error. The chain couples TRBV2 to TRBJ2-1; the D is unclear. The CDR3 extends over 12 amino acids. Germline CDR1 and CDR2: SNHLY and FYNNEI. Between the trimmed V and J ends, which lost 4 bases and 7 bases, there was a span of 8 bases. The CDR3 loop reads CASSVWRNEQFS. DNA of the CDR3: TGTGCCAGCAGTGTGTGGCGGAATGAGCAGTTCTCC.

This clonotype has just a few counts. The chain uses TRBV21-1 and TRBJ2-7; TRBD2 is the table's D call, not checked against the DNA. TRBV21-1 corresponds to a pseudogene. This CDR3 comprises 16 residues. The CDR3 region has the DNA TGTGCCAGCAGCAAAATGCCGTCCGGGGCTATCTACGAGCAGTACTTC. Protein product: CASSKMPSGAIYEQYF.

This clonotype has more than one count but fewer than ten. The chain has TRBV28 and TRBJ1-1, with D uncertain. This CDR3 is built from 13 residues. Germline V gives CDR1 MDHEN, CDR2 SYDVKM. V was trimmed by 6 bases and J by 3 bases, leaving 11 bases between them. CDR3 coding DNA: TGTGCCAGCAGCACTGGCAGTCACACTGAAGCTTTCTTT. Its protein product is CASSTGSHTEAFF.

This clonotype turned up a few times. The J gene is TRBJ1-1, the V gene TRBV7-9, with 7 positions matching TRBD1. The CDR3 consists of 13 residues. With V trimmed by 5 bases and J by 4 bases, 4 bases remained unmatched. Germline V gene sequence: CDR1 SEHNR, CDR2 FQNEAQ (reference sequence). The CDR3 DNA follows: TGTGCCAGCAGCCGAGACAGGGCCACTGAAGCTTTCTTT. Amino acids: CASSRDRATEAFF.

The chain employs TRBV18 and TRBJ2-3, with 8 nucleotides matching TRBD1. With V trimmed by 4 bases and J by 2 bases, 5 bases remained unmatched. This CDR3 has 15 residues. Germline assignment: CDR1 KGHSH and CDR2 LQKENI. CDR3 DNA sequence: TGTGCCAGCTCACGGGGACAGGTGGACACAGATACGCAGTATTTT. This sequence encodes CASSRGQVDTDTQYF.

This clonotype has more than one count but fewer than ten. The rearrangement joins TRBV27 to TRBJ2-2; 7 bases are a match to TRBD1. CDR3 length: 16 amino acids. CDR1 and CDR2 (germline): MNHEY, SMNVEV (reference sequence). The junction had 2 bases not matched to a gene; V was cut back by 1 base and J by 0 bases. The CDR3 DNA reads TGTGCCAGCAGTTTATACAGGGGCGCGAACACCGGGGAGCTGTTTTTT. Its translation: CASSLYRGANTGELFF.

The CDR3 region has the DNA TGCATGACCCAGTACGGGAACGAGCAGTACTTC. Residues: CMTQYGNEQYF. The gene calls are TRBV20-1 and TRBJ2-7; maybe TRBD2 (5 bases). CDR3 length equals 11 residues. Germline V gene data show CDR1 as DFQATT and CDR2 as SNEGSKA (reference sequence).

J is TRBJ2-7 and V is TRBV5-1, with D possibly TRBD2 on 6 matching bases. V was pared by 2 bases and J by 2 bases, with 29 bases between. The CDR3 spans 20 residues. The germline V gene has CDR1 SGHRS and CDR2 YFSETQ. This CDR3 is CASSLYPGPPLRDSTYEQYF. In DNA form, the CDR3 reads TGCGCCAGCAGCTTATACCCCGGGCCACCGCTGCGGGACTCAACCTACGAGCAGTACTTC.